Many counts were recorded for the clone carrying this T cell receptor beta chain. This sample stems from a study of T-cell reconstitution after alpha-beta-depleted transplantation in children. Unique molecular identifiers were built into the TCRbeta library. Each CDR3 protein gets one entry after TCRdb re-called the PCR reads with MiXCR. The table has 60,000 to 80,000 distinct CDR3 sequences, about 7% seen once. Trimming took 6 bases from V and 7 from J; bases not matched to a gene: 9. The CDR3 runs to 14 residues. Germline V gives CDR1 ENHRY, CDR2 SYGVKD. The sequence was obtained from a human donor who donated a stem cell graft to a child with acute lymphoblastic leukemia. The chain has TRBV10-3 and TRBJ2-7, with 10 bases aligning to TRBD1. The material was PBMCs from the stem cell graft donor, obtained from the stem cell graft. DNA of the CDR3: TGTGCCATCAGGGCCGGGACAGGGGTCGGGGAGCAGTACTTC. It encodes CAIRAGTGVGEQYF.